This T cell receptor beta chain was sequenced for a study of blood T cell repertoires in COVID-19. Across the study: The study drew acute and convalescent COVID-19 samples from the United States, Italy and Spain. The analysed material was cDNA or gDNA that came from T cells, B-cell-depleted T cells, or PBMCs.

All enrollees were roughly 18 to 90 years old and from fewer than 30 US areas. This CDR3 is built from 13 residues. Trimming removed 5 bases from V and 5 bases from J; junction bases left unmatched: 3. CDR1 and CDR2 from the germline V gene are SGHAT and FQNNGV. Using immunoSEQ multiplex PCR, the repertoire was profiled, and TCRdb retains in-frame clones only, with some absent. The sample contains 330,000 or so clones, roughly 90% of which appear only once. The sequenced material came from PBMCs or T cells enriched from blood (not recorded which). The chain employs TRBV11-2 and TRBJ1-1; 9 bases fit TRBD1. The sequence was obtained from a woman younger than 45 who had recovered from COVID-19. The CDR3, as DNA: TGTGCCAGCAGCCCTGGACAGGGGACTGAAGCTTTCTTT. Protein: CASSPGQGTEAFF.